Ten or more counts support the clone carrying this T cell receptor beta chain. What it binds is not known. Regions amplified from RNA transcripts were the TCR beta CDR3 regions. HTBI primers were employed in a first-round RT-PCR of the TCR CDR3. TCRdb reprocessed the multiplex PCR reads with MiXCR, giving one entry per CDR3 protein. The table shows 400,000 to 600,000 distinct CDR3 sequences, with roughly 20% occurring only once. CDR1 and CDR2 from the germline V gene are SGHVS and FQNEAQ. V lost 6 bases and J lost 0, with 15 bases in between. The CDR3 is made up of 16 amino acids. The sample belongs to a study of T cells in Graves' hyperthyroidism and ophthalmopathy. Patients between 18 and 65 years old had hyperthyroidism, newly diagnosed and lasting under 2 months. Study findings and constraints: Most thyroid clonotypes expanded above 0.001 appeared in blood too.

This TCR derives from a man younger than 35 with Graves' hyperthyroidism. The sequencing sample was made of blood. This chain joins TRBV7-8 and TRBJ1-3, with D possibly TRBD1 on 5 matching bases. This chain's CDR3 is CASRPKTGRSGNTIYF. CDR3 DNA: TGTGCCAGCAGACCAAAGACGGGGCGCTCTGGAAACACCATATATTTT.